This T cell receptor (beta chain) derives from a study of blood T cell repertoires in COVID-19. In the study overall: PBMCs, B-cell-depleted T cells, or T cells were the source of the cDNA or gDNA that made up the material.

Germline V gene data show CDR1 as SGHNT and CDR2 as YYREEE (reference sequence). This CDR3 comprises 15 residues. The V and J ends lost 5 bases and 6 bases respectively, with 17 bases between them. This table comes from immunoSEQ multiplex PCR, and its TCRdb copy is limited to in-frame clones, with some not included. The sample has around 140,000 clones, around 84% seen once. The chain uses TRBV5-4 and TRBJ1-4; D gene unclear. The specimen was peripheral blood. This receptor was obtained from a woman in her sixties or seventies with acute or convalescent COVID-19. CDR3 amino acids: CASSPGSRADEKLFF. The CDR3 nucleotides are TGTGCCAGCAGTCCTGGGAGTAGGGCGGATGAAAAACTGTTTTTT.